The 27 T cell receptor beta chains given below trace back to one sample, sequenced in a study of blood T cell repertoires in COVID-19. Produced via immunoSEQ multiplex PCR; TCRdb's table is partial and in-frame only. This sample has a few hundred thousand clones, with approximately 83% found just once. The sample taken for sequencing was peripheral blood. These receptors originate from a man aged 25 to 40 who had recovered from COVID-19.

This chain uses TRBV14 with TRBJ1-6; D not resolved. The CDR3 has 15 amino acids. The ends were cut back, 0 bases at V and 7 bases at J, with 10 bases in the middle. The V gene's germline CDR1 is SGHDN and CDR2 FVKESK. The CDR3 loop is CASSQEAARNSPLHF. DNA of the CDR3: TGTGCCAGCAGCCAAGAAGCAGCGAGAAATTCACCCCTCCACTTT.

A remark on this clone: This same CDR3 is encoded by further DNA sequences in the sample. The rearrangement joins TRBV11-2 to TRBJ2-7, with D possibly matching TRBD1 (7 bases). Germline V CDR1 and CDR2: SGHAT, FQNNGV. This CDR3 comprises 14 residues. Trimming cost V 5 bases and J 3 bases, with 14 bases left between them. The DNA for the CDR3 is TGTGCCAGCAGCCCACGACAGGGAGGCTACGAGCAGTACTTC. It is translated as CASSPRQGGYEQYF.

The chain uses TRBV27 and TRBJ2-7; TRBD1 is a possible D gene (6 bases). V was clipped by 8 bases and J by 2 bases, with 16 bases between them. From germline, CDR1 is MNHEY and CDR2 SMNVEV (reference sequence). The CDR3 runs to 14 residues. CDR3 in amino acids: CASSPDTGPYEQYF. The CDR3 DNA reads TGTGCCAGCTCCCCCGATACAGGGCCCTACGAGCAGTACTTC.

The rearrangement links TRBV4-1 to TRBJ2-2; TRBD2 agrees at 7 bases. The ends lost 4 bases at V and 7 bases at J; junction bases unmatched: 12. CDR1 and CDR2 from the germline V gene are MGHRA and YSYEKL. The CDR3 has 16 residues. The CDR3 is CASSPYIRGGIGELFF. The CDR3 nucleotides read TGCGCCAGCAGCCCCTATATCCGGGGAGGGATCGGGGAGCTGTTTTTT.

This chain uses TRBV27 with TRBJ1-5; tentatively, D is TRBD1 (5 bases). The CDR3 is 14 amino acids. The V and J ends lost 6 bases and 6 bases respectively, with 15 bases between them. Germline values: CDR1 MNHEY, CDR2 SMNVEV (reference sequence). As DNA, the CDR3 is TGTGCCAGCAGCGATTTGCAGGGAAGTCAGCCCCAGCATTTT. This sequence encodes CASSDLQGSQPQHF.

The J gene is TRBJ2-1, the V gene TRBV2, with 9 positions matching TRBD1. This CDR3 region has 13 residues. The V gene end was trimmed by 6 bases and the J gene end by 10 bases; junction bases not matched to a gene: 7. Looked up from germline, CDR1 is SNHLY and CDR2 is FYNNEI. CDR3 coding DNA: TGTGCCAGCAGCCGGGACAGGGAAGGCGAGCAGTTCTTC. This gives the protein CASSRDREGEQFF.

This clone was seen a few times. The chain has TRBV7-6 and TRBJ1-4, with 9 positions matching TRBD1. Germline V lookup: CDR1 SGHVS, CDR2 FNYEAQ. The CDR3 length is 14 residues. V lost 1 base to trimming and J lost 6 bases; unmatched junction nucleotides: 0. As DNA, the CDR3 is TGTGCCAGCAGCTTAGGGACAGGGGATGAAAAACTGTTTTTT. Translation gives CASSLGTGDEKLFF.

This clone was seen only once. J is TRBJ2-5 and V is TRBV6-2 or TRBV6-3; TRBD2 agrees at 8 bases. V was clipped by 0 bases and J by 5 bases; unmatched bases: 5. The CDR3 consists of 15 residues. The germline V gene has CDR1 MNHEY and CDR2 SVGEGT. The CDR3 DNA is TGTGCCAGCAGTTACTCCCGCGGGGGGATCGAGACCCAGTACTTC. This sequence encodes CASSYSRGGIETQYF.

The chain carries TRBV5-1 and TRBJ1-1; D uncertain. The CDR3 length is 15 residues. Germline values: CDR1 SGHRS, CDR2 YFSETQ. Deletions cut 6 bases from V and 3 bases from J, with 18 bases between. The CDR3 sequence is CASNFRRLDHTEAFF. CDR3 sequence (DNA): TGCGCCAGCAACTTTCGCCGCCTAGATCACACTGAAGCTTTCTTT.

This rearrangement joins TRBV6-1 to TRBJ2-6; maybe TRBD2 (5 bases). This CDR3 has 16 residues. Per germline, CDR1 MNHNS and CDR2 SASEGT. Trimming cost V 4 bases and J 0 bases, with 10 bases left between them. The CDR3 sequence is CASSATGNSGANVLTF. CDR3 coding DNA: TGTGCCAGCAGTGCGACGGGAAACTCTGGGGCCAACGTCCTGACTTTC.

The chain carries TRBV9 and TRBJ1-2, with 7 positions matching TRBD1. CDR1 and CDR2 from the germline V gene are SGDLS and YYNGEE. This CDR3 is built from 15 residues. V lost 3 bases and J lost 4; bases outside the gene matches: 9. The CDR3 DNA follows: TGTGCCAGCAGCGGGAGAACAGGGGTAGCCTATGGCTACACCTTC. Its translation is CASSGRTGVAYGYTF.

CDR3 nucleotide sequence: TGTGCCAGCAGCGCGGGACTGGACTCTGGGGCCAACGTCCTGACTTTC. It codes for CASSAGLDSGANVLTF. The chain has TRBV2 and TRBJ2-6, with D possibly TRBD2 on 6 matching bases. Per the germline V gene, CDR1 is SNHLY and CDR2 is FYNNEI. This CDR3 is built from 16 residues. Deletions cut 6 bases from V and 0 bases from J, with 12 bases between.

V and J are TRBV5-1 and TRBJ2-2; D is perhaps TRBD1 (5 bases). V dropped 6 bases and J dropped 7 bases, with 25 bases sitting between them. CDR3 size: 17 residues. In germline, CDR1 is SGHRS, CDR2 YFSETQ. In DNA form, the CDR3 reads TGCGCCAGCAACCCTGACAGCACGCTACCGAAGTACGGGGAGCTGTTTTTT. As protein: CASNPDSTLPKYGELFF.

The chain employs TRBV2 and TRBJ2-1; D gene uncertain. V shed 3 bases and J shed 10 bases, with 13 bases lying between them. The CDR3 runs to 13 residues. CDR1 is SNHLY and CDR2 is FYNNEI in the germline V gene. The CDR3 reads CASSEERRLEQFF. CDR3 sequence (DNA): TGTGCCAGCAGTGAGGAGCGTCGGTTAGAGCAGTTCTTC.

This chain links TRBV18 with TRBJ2-3, with 12 bases matching TRBD2. CDR1 and CDR2 from the germline V gene are KGHSH and LQKENI. CDR3 length: 17 residues. J lost 6 bases, V lost 3 bases, and 10 bases had no gene match. CDR3 nucleotide sequence: TGTGCCAGCTCACCCAAGACTAGCGGGGGAGTCGAGGATACGCAGTATTTT. The encoded protein is CASSPKTSGGVEDTQYF.

This chain connects TRBV7-2 to TRBJ2-1; TRBD1 aligns across 9 bases. J gave up 6 bases and V 5 bases, and 11 bases lay outside the gene matches. The CDR3 covers 16 residues. Germline V gene data show CDR1 as SGHTA and CDR2 as FQGNSA. The DNA for the CDR3 is TGTGCCAGCAGCGATGAACGGGACAGGGTGGGCAATGAGCAGTTCTTC. It is translated as CASSDERDRVGNEQFF.

The chain is built from TRBV5-4 and TRBJ2-7; TRBD2 is a possible D gene (6 bases). V was pared by 5 bases and J by 2 bases, with 11 bases between. This CDR3 is built from 13 residues. CDR1 SGHNT and CDR2 YYREEE come from the germline V gene (reference sequence). The CDR3 DNA follows: TGTGCCAGCAGTCCCGGGAGCCCCTACGAGCAGTACTTC. This gives the protein CASSPGSPYEQYF.

This clone has only one observation. The chain combines TRBV5-1 with TRBJ1-1, with D unresolved. Germline V gene lookup returns CDR1 SGHRS and CDR2 YFSETQ. This CDR3 comprises 13 residues. V lost 2 bases and J lost 3, with 8 bases in between. The CDR3 nucleotides are TGCGCCAGCAGCTTCATCACGGACACTGAAGCTTTCTTT. Protein sequence: CASSFITDTEAFF.

The chain uses TRBV27 and TRBJ1-2, with a possible D match to TRBD1 (5 bases). The CDR3 has 13 amino acids. V lost 10 bases and J 4 bases, leaving 16 bases between the germline ends. Germline CDR1 MNHEY, CDR2 SMNVEV (reference sequence). Here the CDR3 DNA reads TGTGCCACCAGCCCCTATCAGGGCTATGGCTACACCTTC. It specifies CATSPYQGYGYTF.

This clone was detected ten times or more. V gene TRBV28 combines with J gene TRBJ1-2, with 9 bases identical to TRBD1. V shed 7 bases, J shed 8 bases, and the junction held 11 bases outside the gene matches. Germline lookup yields CDR1 MDHEN and CDR2 SYDVKM. This CDR3 is 14 amino acids long. The CDR3 spells CASTRGDRVSGYTF. DNA of the CDR3: TGTGCCAGCACGAGGGGGGACAGGGTTAGCGGCTACACCTTC.

Turning to this clone: Additional DNA sequences in this sample encode the identical CDR3. This sequence joins TRBV5-1 and TRBJ1-1; 9 positions match TRBD1. This CDR3 region has 14 residues. Germline V gene lookup returns CDR1 SGHRS and CDR2 YFSETQ. J was trimmed by 6 bases and V by 0 bases; bases with no gene match: 3. The CDR3 reads CASSLGQGVAEAFF. CDR3 DNA: TGCGCCAGCAGCTTGGGACAGGGGGTAGCTGAAGCTTTCTTT.

The chain combines TRBV28 with TRBJ1-3; a weak D match, TRBD1 (5 bases). Germline loops: CDR1 MDHEN, CDR2 SYDVKM. Trimming removed 4 bases at V and 4 bases at J, with 17 bases between. The CDR3 runs 16 residues. CDR3 region: CASSSLRGSAGNTIYF. CDR3 DNA sequence: TGTGCCAGCAGTTCTCTAAGGGGATCGGCCGGAAACACCATATATTTT.

This clone was observed once. The chain carries TRBV11-2 and TRBJ1-3; D uncertain. The CDR3 runs 15 residues. V shed 1 base and J shed 0 bases, with 7 bases lying between them. Germline lookup yields CDR1 SGHAT and CDR2 FQNNGV. The CDR3, as DNA: TGTGCCAGCAGCTTAGCGGGGAACTCTGGAAACACCATATATTTT. It translates to CASSLAGNSGNTIYF. Based on the CDR3 plus reference TRBV11-2 and TRBJ1-3, the full variable domain is EAGVAQSPRYKIIEKRQSVAFWCNPISGHATLYWYQQILGQGPKLLIQFQNNGVVDDSQLPKDRFSAERLKGVDSTLKIQPAKLEDSAVYLCASSLAGNSGNTIYFGEGSWLTVV.

The chain joins TRBV7-3 to TRBJ2-1; D may be TRBD2 (6 bases). Trimming took 5 bases from V and 2 from J, leaving 13 bases between them. The length of the CDR3 is 15 residues. The germline V gene encodes CDR1 SGHTA and CDR2 FQGTGA. The CDR3 sequence: CASSLTSSPYNEQFF. The DNA of the CDR3 is TGTGCCAGCAGCCTTACTAGCTCCCCCTACAATGAGCAGTTCTTC.

This clone appeared a single time. The rearrangement uses TRBV5-4 and TRBJ1-5; D unresolved. There are 12 residues in the CDR3. Trimming took off 2 bases at V and 5 bases at J, with 5 bases between the two ends. CDR1 is SGHNT, CDR2 YYREEE, per germline (reference sequence). The CDR3 DNA is TGTGCCAGCAGCTTCCCTGATCAGCCCCAGCATTTT. This sequence encodes CASSFPDQPQHF.

The chain combines TRBV2 with TRBJ1-6; D is possibly TRBD1 (6 bases). The CDR3 is 14 residues long. Trimming shortened V by 5 bases and J by 6 bases, and 11 bases separated the two germline ends. Germline CDR1 reads SNHLY; CDR2 reads FYNNEI. As DNA, the CDR3 is TGTGCCAGCAGTTACAGGGAAGGTAATTCACCCCTCCACTTT. It is translated as CASSYREGNSPLHF. The full variable domain, completed using reference TRBV2 and TRBJ1-6, is EPEVTQTPSHQVTQMGQEVILRCVPISNHLYFYWYRQILGQKVEFLVSFYNNEISEKSEIFDDQFSVERPDGSNFTLKIRSTKLEDSAMYFCASSYREGNSPLHFGNGTRLTVT.

V is TRBV10-1 and J is TRBJ1-3, with 7 bases aligning to TRBD1. Germline V CDR1 and CDR2: WNHNN, SYGVQD (reference sequence). The trim removed 10 bases at V and 6 bases at J, leaving 15 bases unmatched. The CDR3 runs to 15 residues. The CDR3 loop reads CATPVGDSKQNTIYF. Written as DNA, the CDR3 is TGCGCCACCCCAGTAGGGGACAGTAAACAAAACACCATATATTTT.